This TCR beta chain was recorded in a study of response to subunit inactivated influenza vaccine (dated 2018 in TCRdb). Background on the whole study: To follow how T cells responded to a trivalent subunit inactivated influenza vaccine, the researchers relied on deep quantitative profiling of the T cell receptor repertoire. What the authors observed across the whole study: The authors suggested that each seasonal influenza vaccination may recruit only a limited number of new T cells.

This clonotype was picked up many times. The antigen this receptor binds is unknown. Base qualities are not recorded, but no much larger clone differs from it by a single base. V is shortened by 4 bases, J by 4 bases, and the region joining them spans 14 bases. The CDR3 has 15 amino acids, counting the end cysteine and phenylalanine. The sequence is cut down to CDR3 DNA, 45 bases in frame from base 1. CDR1 SGHRS and CDR2 YFSETQ were looked up in the germline V gene. Libraries were prepared through RT-PCR. The reads were generated on an Illumina HiSeq 2500. Through fastp at Q25 and MiXCR, TCRdb rebuilt clones from the public reads, retaining in-frame beta chains. Each entry merges the rows of one CDR3 protein and shows their most common DNA and genes. The sample table holds roughly 650,000 distinct CDR3 sequences, of which 15% to 19% were seen once. The ten top clones hold 11% of the sample.

The sample here was PBMCs from blood, taken about 11 days after vaccination. Rearrangement joined TRBV5-1 to TRBJ1-4; the D segment could be TRBD1, given 6 matching bases. The receptor was derived from a man aged 50 to 59 who received an inactivated influenza vaccine. Donor details come from another sample of the same person, matched by shared clones. The nucleotides are TGCGCCAGCAGCCGGACCGGGACAAGTAATGAAAAACTGTTTTTT. Its product reads: CASSRTGTSNEKLFF.